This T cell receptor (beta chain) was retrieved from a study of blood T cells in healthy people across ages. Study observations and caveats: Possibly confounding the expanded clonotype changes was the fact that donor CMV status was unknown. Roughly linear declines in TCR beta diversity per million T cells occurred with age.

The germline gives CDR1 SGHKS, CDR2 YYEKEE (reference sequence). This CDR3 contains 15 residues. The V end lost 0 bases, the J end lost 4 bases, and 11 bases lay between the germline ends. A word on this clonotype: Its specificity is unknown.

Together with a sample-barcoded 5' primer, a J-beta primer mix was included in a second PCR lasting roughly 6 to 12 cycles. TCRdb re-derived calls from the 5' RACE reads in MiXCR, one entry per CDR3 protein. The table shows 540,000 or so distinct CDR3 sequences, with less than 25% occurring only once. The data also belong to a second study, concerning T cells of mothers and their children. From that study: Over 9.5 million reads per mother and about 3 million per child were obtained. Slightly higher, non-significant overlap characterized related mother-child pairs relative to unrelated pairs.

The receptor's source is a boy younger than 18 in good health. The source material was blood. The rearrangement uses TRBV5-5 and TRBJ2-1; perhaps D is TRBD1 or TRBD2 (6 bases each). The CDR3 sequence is CASSLEGGEYNEQFF. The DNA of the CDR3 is TGTGCCAGCAGCTTGGAGGGGGGCGAATACAATGAGCAGTTCTTC. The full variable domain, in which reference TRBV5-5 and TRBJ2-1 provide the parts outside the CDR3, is DAGVTQSPTHLIKTRGQQVTLRCSPISGHKSVSWYQQVLGQGPQFIFQYYEKEERGRGNFPDRFSARQFPNYSSELNVNALLLGDSALYLCASSLEGGEYNEQFFGPGTRLTVL.